The text below deals with one T cell receptor (beta chain). As yet, its antigen is unknown. Some clones are missing from TCRdb's copy, which holds only in-frame ones; the method was immunoSEQ multiplex PCR. The table has under 6,000 clones, 70% to 90% seen once. This sample was taken from a study of immune evolution from preneoplasia to lung adenocarcinoma. Resections took place in Japan or China from the mid-2010s to the late 2010s. V dropped 4 bases and J dropped 4 bases, with 5 bases sitting between them. The CDR3 covers 12 residues. Germline V gene lookup returns CDR1 SGDLS and CDR2 YYNGEE. Notes on the study in general: Normal lung had highest clonality; later lesions appeared denser, more diverse.

The chain has TRBV9 and TRBJ2-2; D is uncertain. The sample comprised FFPE atypical adenomatous hyperplasia tissue from the lung. This sample's subset: atypical adenomatous hyperplasia (AAH), lung preneoplasia. This receptor was taken from a person aged 70 to 80 with lung adenocarcinoma. The chain's CDR3 is CASSSLTGELFF. As DNA, the CDR3 is TGTGCCAGCAGCTCCCTCACCGGGGAGCTGTTTTTT.